This paragraph covers one TCR beta chain sequence. This sample is drawn from a study of blood T cell repertoires in COVID-19. Original data processing: Counts of nucleated cells, estimated from reference gene primer amplification, were obtained. Assay: immunoSEQ multiplex PCR; the TCRdb copy retains only in-frame clones and omits some. The DNA gave D and trimming, while V, J and clone size come from that table. The data hold more than 45,000 clones, with roughly 87% observed a single time. Input material: peripheral blood. This sequence originates from a woman in her sixties or seventies with acute or convalescent COVID-19.

As DNA, the CDR3 is TGCGCCAGCAGCTTGGCGGGAATTGAGGATGGCTACACCTTC. The encoded protein is CASSLAGIEDGYTF. This chain connects TRBV5-1 to TRBJ1-2; D uncertain. CDR3 size: 14 residues. V was pared by 0 bases and J by 6 bases, with 12 bases between. Germline V CDR1 and CDR2: SGHRS, YFSETQ.